The 3 T cell receptor beta chains below all came from one sample that was sequenced in a study of vaccination and CD4 T cells after COVID-19. Time point noted: late sampling 161 to 241 days after vaccination in three convalescent patients. This sample's treatment: roughly ten-day PBMC culture with coronavirus spike peptide pools or control peptides (ViraFEST assay). Sequencing of cultured CD4+ T cell DNA used the Oncomine TCR Beta short-read assay. Using its own MiXCR run on the PCR reads, TCRdb lists one record per CDR3 protein. In the table there are under 30,000 distinct CDR3 sequences, 36% of which are singletons. Antigen specificity for these receptors is unknown. The sample here was CD4+ T cells from blood, cultured in vitro, taken about 7 months after SARS-CoV-2 vaccination. These receptors were taken from a human donor who had recovered from COVID-19.

This clonotype was counted only a few times. This chain uses TRBV6-5 with TRBJ1-6, with D hard to call. V lost 4 bases and J lost 7, with 17 bases in between. This CDR3 comprises 16 residues. CDR1 is MNHEY and CDR2 is SVGAGI in the germline V gene. The CDR3 spells CASSSSFRIGNSPLHF. For the CDR3, the DNA is TGTGCCAGCAGTTCCTCGTTTAGAATAGGAAATTCACCCCTCCACTTT.

The rearrangement links TRBV2 to TRBJ2-7; no clear D. This CDR3 is built from 12 residues. In germline, CDR1 is SNHLY, CDR2 FYNNEI. With 2 bases removed from V and 11 bases from J, the gap between germline ends came to 13 bases. CDR3 in DNA: TGTGCCAGCAGTGAACCGCTCGACCTGGAGTACTTC. Amino acid sequence: CASSEPLDLEYF.

This clonotype turned up a few times. The V and J genes are TRBV28 and TRBJ2-7; possible D gene TRBD2, 5 bases. CDR3 length: 15 residues. The V end was cut by 7 bases, the J end by 2 bases, with 18 bases between. Germline V lookup: CDR1 MDHEN, CDR2 SYDVKM. This CDR3 is CASTLTSGTPYEQYF. DNA for the CDR3: TGTGCCAGCACCCTAACCAGCGGAACCCCCTACGAGCAGTACTTC.